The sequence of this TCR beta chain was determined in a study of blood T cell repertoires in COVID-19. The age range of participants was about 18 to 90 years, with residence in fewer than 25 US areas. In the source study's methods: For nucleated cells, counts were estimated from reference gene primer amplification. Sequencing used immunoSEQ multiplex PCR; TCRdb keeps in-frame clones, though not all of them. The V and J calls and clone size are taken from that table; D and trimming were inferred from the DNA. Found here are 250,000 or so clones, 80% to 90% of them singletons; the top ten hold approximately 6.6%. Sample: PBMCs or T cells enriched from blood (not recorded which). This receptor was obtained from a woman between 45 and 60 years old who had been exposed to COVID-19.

The CDR3 sequence is CASSPTGNPSNYGYTF. The CDR3 coding sequence is TGTGCCAGCAGTCCGACAGGAAACCCTTCTAACTATGGCTACACCTTC. This chain connects TRBV27 to TRBJ1-2, with D possibly being TRBD1 (6 bases). The CDR3 is 16 residues long. The germline gives CDR1 MNHEY, CDR2 SMNVEV (reference sequence). Trimming shortened V by 5 bases and J by 0 bases, and 16 bases separated the two germline ends.